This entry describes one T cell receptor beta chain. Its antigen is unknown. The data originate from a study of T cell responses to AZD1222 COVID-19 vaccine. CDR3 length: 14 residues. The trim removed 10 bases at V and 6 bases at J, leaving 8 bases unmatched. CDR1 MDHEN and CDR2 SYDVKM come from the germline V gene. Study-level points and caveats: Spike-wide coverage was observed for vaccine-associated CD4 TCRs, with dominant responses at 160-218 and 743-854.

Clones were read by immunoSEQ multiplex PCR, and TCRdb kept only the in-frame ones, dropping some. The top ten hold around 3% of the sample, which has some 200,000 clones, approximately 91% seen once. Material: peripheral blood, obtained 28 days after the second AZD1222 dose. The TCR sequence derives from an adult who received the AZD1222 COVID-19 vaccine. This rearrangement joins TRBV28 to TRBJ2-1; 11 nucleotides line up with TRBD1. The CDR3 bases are TGTGCCACCACCGGACAGGGGGCTTTCAATGAGCAGTTCTTC. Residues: CATTGQGAFNEQFF.